The source of this TCR beta chain is a study of OX40 agonist ivuxolimab in advanced cancers. The overall study: In this cohort, patients received ivuxolimab, an agonistic anti-OX40 (CD134) antibody.

Per the germline V gene, CDR1 is MNHEY and CDR2 is SVGAGI. The CDR3 is made up of 11 amino acids. The V gene lost 6 bases and the J gene lost 5 bases, with 5 bases spanning the gap. The repertoire was sequenced with immunoSEQ multiplex PCR; TCRdb's copy has only in-frame clones and lacks some. The sample yields about 53,000 clones, approximately 75% seen once. The sample was CD4+ or CD8+ T cells sorted from blood, taken in a trial of the OX40 agonist ivuxolimab. The TCR comes from an adult with an advanced solid tumor such as melanoma, head and neck, liver or kidney cancer. This chain connects TRBV6-5 to TRBJ2-1, with unresolved D. CDR3 in DNA: TGTGCCAGCAGCGTCGACAATGAGCAGTTCTTC. Its protein product is CASSVDNEQFF.